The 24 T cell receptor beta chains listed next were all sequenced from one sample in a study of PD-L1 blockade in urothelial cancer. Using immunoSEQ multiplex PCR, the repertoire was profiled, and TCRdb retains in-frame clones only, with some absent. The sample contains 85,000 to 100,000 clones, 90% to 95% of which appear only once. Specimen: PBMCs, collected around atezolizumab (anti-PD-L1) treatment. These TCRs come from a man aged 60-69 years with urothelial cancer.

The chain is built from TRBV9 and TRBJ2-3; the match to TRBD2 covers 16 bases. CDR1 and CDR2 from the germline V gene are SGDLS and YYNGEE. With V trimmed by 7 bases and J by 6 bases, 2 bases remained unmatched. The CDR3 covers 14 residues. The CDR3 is CASSGLAGGDTQYF. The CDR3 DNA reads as TGTGCCAGCTCGGGACTAGCGGGAGGGGATACGCAGTATTTT.

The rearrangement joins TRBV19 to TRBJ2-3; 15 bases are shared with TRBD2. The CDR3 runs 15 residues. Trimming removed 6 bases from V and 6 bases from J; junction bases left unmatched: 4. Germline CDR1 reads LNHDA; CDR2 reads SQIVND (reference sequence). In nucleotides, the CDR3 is TGTGCCAGTAGCCCTGGACTAGCGGGGGGGGATACGCAGTATTTT. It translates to CASSPGLAGGDTQYF.

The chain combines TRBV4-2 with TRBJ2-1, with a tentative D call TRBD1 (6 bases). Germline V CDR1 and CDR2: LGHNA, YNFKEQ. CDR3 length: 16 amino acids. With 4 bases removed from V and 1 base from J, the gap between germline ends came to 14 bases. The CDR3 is CASSPAHGQSYNEQFF. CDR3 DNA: TGTGCCAGCAGCCCGGCCCATGGACAGTCCTACAATGAGCAGTTCTTC.

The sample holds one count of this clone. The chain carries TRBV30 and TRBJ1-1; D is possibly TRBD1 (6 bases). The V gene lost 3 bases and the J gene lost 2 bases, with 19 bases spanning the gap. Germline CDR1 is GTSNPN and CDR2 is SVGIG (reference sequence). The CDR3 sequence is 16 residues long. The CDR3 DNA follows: TGTGCCTGGAGGTTATGGGGGGGCCCGGACAACACTGAAGCTTTCTTT. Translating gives CAWRLWGGPDNTEAFF.

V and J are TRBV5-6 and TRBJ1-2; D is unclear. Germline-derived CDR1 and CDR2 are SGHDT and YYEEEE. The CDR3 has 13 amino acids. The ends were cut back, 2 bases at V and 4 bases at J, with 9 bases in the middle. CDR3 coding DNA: TGTGCCAGCAGCTTAGATACAACCTATGGCTACACCTTC. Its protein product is CASSLDTTYGYTF.

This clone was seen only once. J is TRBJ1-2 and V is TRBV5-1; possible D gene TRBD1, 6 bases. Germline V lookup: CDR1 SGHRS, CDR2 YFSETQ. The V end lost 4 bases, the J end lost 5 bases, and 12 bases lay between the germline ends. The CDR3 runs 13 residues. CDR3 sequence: CASSPEGDYGYTF. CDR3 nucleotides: TGCGCCAGCAGCCCTGAGGGGGATTATGGCTACACCTTC.

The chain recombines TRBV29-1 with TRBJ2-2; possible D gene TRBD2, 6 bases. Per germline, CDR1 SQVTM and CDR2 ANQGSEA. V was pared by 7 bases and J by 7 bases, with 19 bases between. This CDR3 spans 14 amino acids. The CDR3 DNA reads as TGCAGCGCCGTTGGGGGGAGTGGCGGCGGGGAGCTGTTTTTT. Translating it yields CSAVGGSGGGELFF.

CDR3 residues: CASSWTSSKETQYF. CDR3 sequence (DNA): TGTGCCAGCAGCTGGACTAGCAGTAAAGAGACCCAGTACTTC. This chain links TRBV7-2 with TRBJ2-5, with TRBD2 matching over 8 bases. V gave up 4 bases and J gave up 3 bases; unmatched junction bases: 4. This CDR3 spans 14 amino acids. Germline lookup yields CDR1 SGHTA and CDR2 FQGNSA.

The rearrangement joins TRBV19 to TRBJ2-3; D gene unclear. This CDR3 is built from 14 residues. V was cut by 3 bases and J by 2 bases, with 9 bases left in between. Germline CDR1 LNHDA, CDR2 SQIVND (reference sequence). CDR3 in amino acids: CASSISRHTDTQYF. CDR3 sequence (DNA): TGTGCCAGTAGTATTTCGAGGCACACAGATACGCAGTATTTT.

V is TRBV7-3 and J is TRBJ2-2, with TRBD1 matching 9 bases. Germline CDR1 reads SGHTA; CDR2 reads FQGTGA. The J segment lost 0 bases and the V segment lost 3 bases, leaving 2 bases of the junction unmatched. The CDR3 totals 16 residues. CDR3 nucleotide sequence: TGTGCCAGCAGCTTGGGACAGGGTGCGAACACCGGGGAGCTGTTTTTT. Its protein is CASSLGQGANTGELFF.

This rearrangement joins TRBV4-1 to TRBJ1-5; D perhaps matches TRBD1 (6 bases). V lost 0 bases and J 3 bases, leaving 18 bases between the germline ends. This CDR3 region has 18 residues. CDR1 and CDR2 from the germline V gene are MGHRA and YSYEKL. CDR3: CASSQDSYRVSINQPQHF. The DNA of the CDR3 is TGCGCCAGCAGCCAAGATTCATACAGGGTTAGTATCAATCAGCCCCAGCATTTT.

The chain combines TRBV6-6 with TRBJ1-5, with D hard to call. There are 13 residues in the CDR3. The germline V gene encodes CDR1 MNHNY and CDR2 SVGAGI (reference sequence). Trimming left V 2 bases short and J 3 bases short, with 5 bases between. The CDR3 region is CASSYSTNQPQHF. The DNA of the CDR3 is TGTGCCAGCAGTTACAGCACCAATCAGCCCCAGCATTTT.

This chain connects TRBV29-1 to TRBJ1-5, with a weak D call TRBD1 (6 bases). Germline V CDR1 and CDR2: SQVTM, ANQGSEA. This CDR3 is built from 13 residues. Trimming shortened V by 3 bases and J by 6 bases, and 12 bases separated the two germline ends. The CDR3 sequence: CSVDSGGGQPQHF. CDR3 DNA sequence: TGCAGCGTTGACTCGGGGGGCGGTCAGCCCCAGCATTTT. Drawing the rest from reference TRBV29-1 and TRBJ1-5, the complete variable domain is SAVISQKPSRDICQRGTSLTIQCQVDSQVTMMFWYRQQPGQSLTLIATANQGSEATYESGFVIDKFPISRPNLTFSTLTVSNMSPEDSSIYLCSVDSGGGQPQHFGDGTRLSIL.

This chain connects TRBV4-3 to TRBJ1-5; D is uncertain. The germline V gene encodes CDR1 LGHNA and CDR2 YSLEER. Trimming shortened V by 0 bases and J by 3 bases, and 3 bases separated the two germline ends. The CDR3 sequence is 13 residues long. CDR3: CASSQDNNQPQHF. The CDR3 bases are TGCGCCAGCAGCCAAGACAACAATCAGCCCCAGCATTTT.

The CDR3 protein is CASSLPRAGGGTEAFF. The CDR3 DNA reads TGTGCCAGCAGTTTGCCTCGAGCGGGGGGCGGCACTGAAGCTTTCTTT. This chain uses TRBV28 with TRBJ1-1; weak D call: TRBD1 (6 bases). CDR3 length equals 16 residues. V dropped 3 bases and J dropped 4 bases, with 18 bases sitting between them. Looked up from germline, CDR1 is MDHEN and CDR2 is SYDVKM.

CDR3 in DNA: TGTGCCAGCAGCTTGAGGGGGGGGGCCGGTAATGAGCAGTTCTTC. Translating it yields CASSLRGGAGNEQFF. The chain uses TRBV5-8 and TRBJ2-1; D perhaps matches TRBD2 (7 bases). Trimming took off 1 base at V and 7 bases at J, with 15 bases between the two ends. This CDR3 is built from 15 residues. The germline CDR1 and CDR2 sequences are SGHTS and YDEGEE. Complete variable domain (other parts from reference TRBV5-8 and TRBJ2-1): EAGVTQSPTHLIKTRGQQATLRCSPISGHTSVYWYQQALGLGLQFLLWYDEGEERNRGNFPPRFSGRQFPNYSSELNVNALELEDSALYLCASSLRGGAGNEQFFGPGTRLTVL.

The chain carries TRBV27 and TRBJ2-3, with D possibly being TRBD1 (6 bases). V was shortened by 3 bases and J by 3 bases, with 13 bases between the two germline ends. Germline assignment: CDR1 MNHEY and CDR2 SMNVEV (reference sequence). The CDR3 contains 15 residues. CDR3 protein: CASSFSYRATDTQYF. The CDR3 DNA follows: TGTGCCAGCAGTTTTTCCTACAGGGCTACAGATACGCAGTATTTT.

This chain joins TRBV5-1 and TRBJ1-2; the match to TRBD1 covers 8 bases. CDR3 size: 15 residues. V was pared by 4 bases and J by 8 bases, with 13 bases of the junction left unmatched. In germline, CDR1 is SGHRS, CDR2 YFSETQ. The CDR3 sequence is CASSPGQGLSQGYTF. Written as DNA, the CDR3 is TGCGCCAGCAGCCCCGGACAGGGTTTGTCGCAAGGCTACACCTTC.

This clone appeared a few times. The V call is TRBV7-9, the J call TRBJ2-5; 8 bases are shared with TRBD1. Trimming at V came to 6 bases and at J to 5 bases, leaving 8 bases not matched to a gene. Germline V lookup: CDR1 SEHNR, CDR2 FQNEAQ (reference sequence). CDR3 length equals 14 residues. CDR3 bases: TGTGCCAGCAGAGGACAGGGCGATGTGGAGACCCAGTACTTC. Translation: CASRGQGDVETQYF.

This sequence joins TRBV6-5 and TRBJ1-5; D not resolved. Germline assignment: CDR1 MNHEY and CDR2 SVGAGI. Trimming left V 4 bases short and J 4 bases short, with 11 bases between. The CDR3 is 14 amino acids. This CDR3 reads CASSLAGWNQPQHF. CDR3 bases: TGTGCCAGCAGTTTGGCAGGCTGGAATCAGCCCCAGCATTTT.

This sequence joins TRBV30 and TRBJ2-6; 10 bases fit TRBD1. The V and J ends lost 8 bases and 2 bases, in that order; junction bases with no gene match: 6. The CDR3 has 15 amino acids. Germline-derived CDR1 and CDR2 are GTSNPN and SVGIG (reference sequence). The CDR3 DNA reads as TGTGCCAGTGACAGGGGGCTACCTGGGGCCAACGTCCTGACTTTC. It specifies CASDRGLPGANVLTF.

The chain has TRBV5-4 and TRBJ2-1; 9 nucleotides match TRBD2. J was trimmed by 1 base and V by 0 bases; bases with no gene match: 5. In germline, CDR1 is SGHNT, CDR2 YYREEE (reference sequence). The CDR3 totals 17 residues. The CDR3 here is CASSLAASGGSYNEQFF. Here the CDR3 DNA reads TGTGCCAGCAGCTTGGCGGCCAGCGGGGGGTCCTACAATGAGCAGTTCTTC. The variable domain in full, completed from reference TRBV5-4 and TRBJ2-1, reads ETGVTQSPTHLIKTRGQQVTLRCSSQSGHNTVSWYQQALGQGPQFIFQYYREEENGRGNFPPRFSGLQFPNYSSELNVNALELDDSALYLCASSLAASGGSYNEQFFGPGTRLTVL.

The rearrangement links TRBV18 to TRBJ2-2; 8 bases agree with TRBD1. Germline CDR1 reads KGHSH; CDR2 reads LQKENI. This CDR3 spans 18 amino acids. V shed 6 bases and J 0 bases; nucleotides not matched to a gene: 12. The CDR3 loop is CASSPGGGIPTNTGELFF. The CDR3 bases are TGTGCCAGCTCCCCAGGGGGCGGAATTCCCACGAACACCGGGGAGCTGTTTTTT.

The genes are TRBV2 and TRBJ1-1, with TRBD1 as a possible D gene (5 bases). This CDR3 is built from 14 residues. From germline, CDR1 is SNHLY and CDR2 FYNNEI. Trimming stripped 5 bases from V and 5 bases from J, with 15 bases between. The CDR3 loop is CASSRDFEGTEAFF. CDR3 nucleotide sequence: TGTGCCAGCAGTCGGGACTTTGAGGGGACTGAAGCTTTCTTT. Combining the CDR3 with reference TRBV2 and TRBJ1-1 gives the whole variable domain EPEVTQTPSHQVTQMGQEVILRCVPISNHLYFYWYRQILGQKVEFLVSFYNNEISEKSEIFDDQFSVERPDGSNFTLKIRSTKLEDSAMYFCASSRDFEGTEAFFGQGTRLTVV.